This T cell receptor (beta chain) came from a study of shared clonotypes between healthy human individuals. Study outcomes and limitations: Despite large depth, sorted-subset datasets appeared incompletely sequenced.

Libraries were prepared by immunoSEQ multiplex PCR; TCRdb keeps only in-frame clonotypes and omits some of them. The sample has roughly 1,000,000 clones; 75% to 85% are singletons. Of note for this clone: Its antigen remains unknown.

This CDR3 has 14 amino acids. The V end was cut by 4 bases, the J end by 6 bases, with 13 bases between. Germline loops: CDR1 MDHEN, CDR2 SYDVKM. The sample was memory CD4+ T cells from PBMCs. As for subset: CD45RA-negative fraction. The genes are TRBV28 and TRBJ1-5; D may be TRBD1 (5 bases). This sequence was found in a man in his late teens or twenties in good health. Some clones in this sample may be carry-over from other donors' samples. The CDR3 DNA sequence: TGTGCCAGCAGTTCCCCGCAGGGTACTCAGCCCCAGCATTTT. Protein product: CASSSPQGTQPQHF. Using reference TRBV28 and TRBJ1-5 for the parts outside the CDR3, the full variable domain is DVKVTQSSRYLVKRTGEKVFLECVQDMDHENMFWYRQDPGLGLRLIYFSYDVKMKEKGDIPEGYSVSREKKERFSLILESASTNQTSMYLCASSSPQGTQPQHFGDGTRLSIL.